The T cell receptor (beta chain) described here comes from a study of blood T cell repertoires in COVID-19. About the study: The United States, Italy and Spain provided the acute and convalescent COVID-19 samples.

In the source study's methods: Nucleated cell number was recorded as an estimate derived from reference gene primer amplification. Only in-frame clones appear in the TCRdb table, and some are missing; sequencing was by immunoSEQ multiplex PCR. D and trimming come from the DNA, and the V and J calls and clone size come from that table. This table has about 240,000 clones, roughly 91% appearing once. The CDR3 extends over 11 amino acids. V shed 6 bases and J shed 4 bases, with 7 bases lying between them. The germline CDR1 and CDR2 sequences are SGHVS and FQNEAQ. Cohort allocation depended upon clinical history that participants reported. Recovered status applied to Cohort 3 donors who had two consecutive negative PCRs. It also applied to those with clearance or with symptom resolution.

The genes are TRBV7-8 and TRBJ2-7; no clear D gene. Sequenced material: PBMCs or T cells enriched from blood (not recorded which). The sequence was collected from a woman in her 30s who had recovered from COVID-19. CDR3 DNA: TGTGCCAGCAGTTCAAATTACGAGCAGTACTTC. The encoded protein is CASSSNYEQYF.